This TCR beta chain stems from a study of T-cell memory formation after mild COVID-19. Using its own MiXCR run on the 5' RACE reads, TCRdb lists one record per CDR3 protein. The table includes over 350,000 distinct CDR3 sequences, roughly 26% detected once. Germline values: CDR1 LGHDT, CDR2 YNNKEL (reference sequence). The trim removed 1 base at V and 6 bases at J, leaving 6 bases unmatched. CDR3 size: 16 residues. The rearrangement links TRBV3-1 to TRBJ2-2; 9 nucleotides agree with TRBD1. Material for sequencing was PBMCs or a T cell subset sorted from them (not recorded which). The TCR comes from an adult woman who had mild COVID-19 (a few samples of this study predate the infection). Cell type and time point are not known. CDR3 residues: CASSQVAGQGSGELFF. The CDR3 DNA reads as TGTGCCAGCAGCCAAGTTGCGGGACAGGGATCCGGGGAGCTGTTTTTT.